This T cell receptor beta chain was captured in a study of T cell repertoires in ileal Crohn's disease (dated by TCRdb to about 2019). Background on the whole study: The median duration of disease was 7.9 years, and at the time of surgery roughly a third of patients were active smokers. The M6 samples were biopsies of the neoterminal ileum collected during postoperative colonoscopy. A Rutgeerts score higher than i0 was the definition used for endoscopic postoperative recurrence. Postoperative therapy was given to about half of the patients, with thiopurines administered to fewer than 13 patients and anti-TNF agents administered to 20 or so patients. TCR repertoire analysis was done in some 55 Crohn's disease patients from a prospective multicentre cohort. Every patient underwent surgery because of a complication, which was stricturing disease in 61% and penetrating disease in about 40%. The study ran alongside a multicentre cohort designed to identify predictors of early endoscopic recurrence after ileocolonic resection. A total of about 170 mucosal samples from about 57 patients were sequenced, collected from several sites on the surgical specimen and at postoperative endoscopy.

For commercial TCRB immunosequencing, approximately 480 nanograms of biopsy DNA were submitted for each sample. CDR3 regions were amplified from genomic DNA by Adaptive Biotechnology using a two-step, amplification bias-controlled multiplex PCR. Primers for every V and J gene segment were used in the first PCR, and barcodes and Illumina adapters were added in the second PCR. CDR3 libraries were sequenced on an Illumina instrument. Per the original workflow: The analysis used both the pipelines supplied by the vendor and custom analysis of the raw data in R/Bioconductor with R version 3.3.0. Clonality, which ranges from 0 to 1, was calculated as the inverse of the normalised Shannon entropy across all productive clones. High-frequency clones were defined as the share of the repertoire occupied by the top 100 clones, with only clones passing a 95% confidence test being retained. The Simpson index measured repertoire diversity, and the Morisita-Horn index measured overlap between samples. TCRdb re-hosts the immuneACCESS table, in-frame sequences only. Its copies lack some clones; in the studies checked, an unresolved V gene accounts for under half of them, and the cause for the rest is not known. The DNA gave D and trimming, while V, J and clone size come from that table. The sample table holds some 10,000 clones, of which around 72% were seen once. The ten most abundant clones make up approximately 15% of the sample.

Per the publication, the time point label means: neoterminal ileum biopsy at postoperative endoscopy, about 6 months after surgery. Adults with ileal or ileocolonic Crohn's disease for whom ileocolonic resection was indicated were considered eligible. Before DNA extraction, whole ileal mucosal biopsies were kept frozen at -80 degrees C. Genomic DNA was extracted from frozen whole biopsies using a TRizol-based method and was quantified with a NanoDrop 2000 spectrophotometer. A note on this clone: There is no known antigen for this receptor. No much larger clone exists at a distance of one base, and base qualities are not known.

The trim is 4 bases for V and 3 bases for J, with a gap of 11 bases between the germline ends. CDR1 is given as KGHSH and CDR2 as LQKENI, both from the germline V gene. The cysteine opens and the phenylalanine closes a CDR3 of 14 amino acids. Only the CDR3 part of the read is kept: 42 bases, read in frame from the first base. Findings and caveats that apply to the study as a whole: Higher high-frequency clone percentages at surgery were associated with endoscopic recurrence; all patients with clonality above 26.8% (18/57) had recurrence. A significantly higher proportion of clonal expansions was observed in active smokers at surgery than in non-smokers (approximately 28% vs 17%, p=0.02). Only a subgroup of patients, of unstated size, had their mucosal CD4 and CD8 T cells sorted and sequenced. Within the first year after surgery, the timing of postoperative endoscopy varied, and the median delay was nearly 7 months. More high-frequency clones were carried by sorted CD8 T cells than by CD4 T cells, suggesting that mucosal expansions were mainly CD8.

The receptor was isolated from an adult with Crohn's disease. The chain is assembled from TRBV18 and TRBJ2-3, with TRBD2 as a weak D call on 5 bases. Sequencing used ileal tissue. The sequenced DNA: TGTGCCAGCTCACGACCGCCGGGGACAGATACGCAGTATTTT. The resulting protein is CASSRPPGTDTQYF. The CDR3 plus the reference TRBV18 and TRBJ2-3 genes for the other parts give the full variable domain: NAGVMQNPRHLVRRRGQEARLRCSPMKGHSHVYWYRQLPEEGLKFMVYLQKENIIDESGMPKERFSAEFPKEGPSILRIQQVVRGDSAAYFCASSRPPGTDTQYFGPGTRLTVL.